This T cell receptor beta chain was captured in a study of T-cell reconstitution after alpha-beta-depleted transplantation in children. This sample's TCRbeta library carried unique molecular identifier barcodes. TCRdb re-called the PCR reads through MiXCR, storing one row per CDR3 protein. Among 500,000 or so distinct CDR3 sequences listed, roughly 33% were seen once. The V end lost 6 bases, the J end lost 3 bases, and 21 bases lay between the germline ends. Germline CDR1 KGHSH, CDR2 LQKENI. The CDR3 runs 17 residues. This rearrangement joins TRBV18 to TRBJ1-5; TRBD1 is a possible D gene (6 bases). The sequencing used PBMCs from the stem cell graft donor, collected from the stem cell graft. The TCR comes from a human donor who donated a stem cell graft to a child with aplastic anemia. The CDR3 is CASSLQPGHHPNQPQHF. CDR3 DNA: TGTGCCAGCTCTCTCCAACCGGGACACCATCCCAATCAGCCCCAGCATTTT. The whole variable domain, filled in from reference TRBV18 and TRBJ1-5, reads NAGVMQNPRHLVRRRGQEARLRCSPMKGHSHVYWYRQLPEEGLKFMVYLQKENIIDESGMPKERFSAEFPKEGPSILRIQQVVRGDSAAYFCASSLQPGHHPNQPQHFGDGTRLSIL.